The 18 T cell receptor beta chains given below trace back to one sample, sequenced in a study of vaccination and CD4 T cells after COVID-19 (dated by TCRdb to between 2021 and 2024). The library was produced with PCR. Sequencing was carried out with an Illumina iSeq 100. TCRdb reprocessed the public reads (quality trimming at Q25 with fastp, clone calling with MiXCR) and kept in-frame beta chains. Records with the same CDR3 protein are collapsed into one entry carrying the most frequent genes and DNA. The sample yields about 21,000 distinct CDR3 sequences; more than 45% were counted once. The ten most abundant clones make up over 0.75% of the sample. The specimen was CD4+ T cells from blood, collected before SARS-CoV-2 vaccination. These receptors were obtained from a human donor who had recovered from COVID-19.

In this sample, this clonotype turned up a few times. The chain employs TRBV24-1 and TRBJ2-1; 7 bases match TRBD2. The J segment lost 4 bases and the V segment lost 3 bases, leaving 8 bases of the junction unmatched. The CDR3 contains 16 residues. Germline CDR1 and CDR2: KGHDR and SFDVKD. CDR3 region: CATSDVLAEGYNEQFF. The CDR3, as DNA: TGTGCCACCAGTGATGTCCTAGCGGAAGGATACAATGAGCAGTTCTTC.

This clonotype was seen only a few times. V is TRBV20-1 and J is TRBJ1-5; D is possibly TRBD1 (5 bases). The V end lost 3 bases, the J end lost 9 bases, and 15 bases lay between the germline ends. Germline CDR1 DFQATT, CDR2 SNEGSKA (reference sequence). This CDR3 contains 13 residues. CDR3 region: CSARRGRDRPQHF. CDR3 DNA: TGCAGTGCTAGGCGGGGAAGGGACCGGCCCCAGCATTTT.

The chain joins TRBV19 to TRBJ1-2; D is perhaps TRBD1 (5 bases). V shed 4 bases and J shed 2 bases, with 14 bases lying between them. The CDR3 is 15 amino acids. Germline CDR1 is LNHDA and CDR2 is SQIVND (reference sequence). In DNA, the CDR3 is TGTGCCAGTAGTAGGCAGGGCCGGGGGAACTATGGCTACACCTTC. It is translated as CASSRQGRGNYGYTF.

This clonotype was counted only a few times. One junction end disagrees with the germline gene, perhaps due to a read error. The gene calls are TRBV7-6 and TRBJ2-3; maybe TRBD2 (5 bases). Germline V gives CDR1 SGHVS, CDR2 FNYEAQ. This CDR3 is 15 amino acids long. The DNA of the CDR3 is TGTGCTAGCAGCAAACGACTATCAGGCACAGATACGCAGTATTTT. This encodes CASSKRLSGTDTQYF.

This chain joins TRBV19 and TRBJ2-3; a possible D gene is TRBD2 (5 bases). CDR1 and CDR2 from the germline V gene are LNHDA and SQIVND (reference sequence). The CDR3 is 16 amino acids. Trimming left V 6 bases short and J 3 bases short, with 19 bases between. CDR3 amino acids: CASRNQRKIPTDTQYF. The CDR3 DNA sequence: TGTGCCAGTAGGAACCAGCGGAAGATACCGACAGATACGCAGTATTTT.

The chain employs TRBV6-1 and TRBJ1-2; the D is unclear. This CDR3 contains 13 residues. Germline V CDR1 and CDR2: MNHNS, SASEGT. V was cut by 0 bases and J by 8 bases, with 10 bases left in between. The CDR3 loop reads CASSEARSFGYTF. The CDR3 region has the DNA TGTGCCAGCAGTGAAGCACGCTCCTTCGGCTACACCTTC.

This chain joins TRBV7-2 and TRBJ2-5, with TRBD2 as a possible D gene (6 bases). The length of the CDR3 is 16 residues. Germline CDR1 and CDR2: SGHTA and FQGNSA. Deletions cut 5 bases from V and 0 bases from J, with 16 bases between. CDR3 bases: TGTGCCAGCAGCCCCTATCGCGGGGAGTACCAAGAGACCCAGTACTTC. Protein product: CASSPYRGEYQETQYF.

The chain recombines TRBV7-6 with TRBJ2-7, with TRBD2 identical over 8 bases. V gave up 8 bases and J gave up 6 bases; unmatched junction bases: 12. This CDR3 is built from 14 residues. Germline values: CDR1 SGHVS, CDR2 FNYEAQ. The CDR3 region is CASAARTSPFEQYF. In DNA, the CDR3 is TGTGCCAGCGCCGCACGGACTAGCCCCTTCGAGCAGTACTTC.

In this sample, this clonotype turned up a few times. The rearrangement uses TRBV6-1 and TRBJ1-1; 7 positions match TRBD1. Germline values: CDR1 MNHNS, CDR2 SASEGT. This CDR3 is built from 14 residues. The trim removed 7 bases at V and 4 bases at J, leaving 9 bases unmatched. The CDR3 bases are TGTGCCAGCAACCCAGACAGGGCTGGCACTGAAGCTTTCTTT. Amino acids: CASNPDRAGTEAFF.

This clonotype has a handful of counts. The V gene is TRBV6-1, the J gene TRBJ1-6, with D maybe TRBD1 (5 bases). Germline V lookup: CDR1 MNHNS, CDR2 SASEGT. The length of the CDR3 is 13 residues. Trimming left V 7 bases short and J 9 bases short, with 13 bases between. The CDR3 region has the DNA TGTGCCAGCACCAAGGACAAAGGTTCACCCCTCCACTTT. Protein: CASTKDKGSPLHF.

The rearrangement uses TRBV20-1 and TRBJ1-1; D perhaps matches TRBD1 (5 bases). V was shortened by 2 bases and J by 8 bases, with 9 bases between the two germline ends. Germline CDR1 reads DFQATT; CDR2 reads SNEGSKA (reference sequence). This CDR3 comprises 11 residues. CDR3 protein: CSARRDEEAFF. CDR3 nucleotides: TGCAGTGCTAGAAGGGACGAGGAAGCTTTCTTT.

This clonotype was seen once. One end of the junction is discordant with germline, which a read error may explain. This rearrangement joins TRBV7-8 to TRBJ2-6; D gene ambiguous. The CDR3 length is 14 residues. CDR1 is SGHVS, CDR2 FQNEAQ, per germline. DNA for the CDR3: TGCGCCAGCAGCTTAGTTTCCGGGGCCAACGTCCTGACTTTC. Residues: CASSLVSGANVLTF.

The V and J genes are TRBV28 and TRBJ2-7; 9 bases are shared with TRBD1. J gave up 3 bases and V 4 bases, and 7 bases lay outside the gene matches. The V gene's germline CDR1 is MDHEN and CDR2 SYDVKM. The CDR3 contains 15 residues. CDR3 loop: CASSSQGDRVYEQYF. CDR3 nucleotide sequence: TGTGCCAGCAGTTCCCAGGGGGACAGGGTCTACGAGCAGTACTTC.

The V gene is TRBV4-1, the J gene TRBJ1-2; D not certain. CDR1 is MGHRA, CDR2 YSYEKL, per germline. This CDR3 comprises 14 residues. Trimming pared 0 bases from V and 3 bases from J, leaving 8 bases between. The CDR3 reads CASSQDRNYYGYTF. The CDR3 region has the DNA TGCGCCAGCAGCCAAGACAGGAACTACTATGGCTACACCTTC.

The CDR3 protein is CASSWTGGSETQYF. The CDR3 nucleotides are TGTGCCAGCAGTTGGACAGGGGGCAGTGAGACCCAGTACTTC. The chain links TRBV6-5 to TRBJ2-5, with 11 nucleotides matching TRBD1. Germline CDR1 is MNHEY and CDR2 is SVGAGI. Trimming at V came to 4 bases and at J to 5 bases, leaving 3 bases not matched to a gene. CDR3 length equals 14 residues.

This chain connects TRBV7-3 to TRBJ2-1, with a tentative D call TRBD1 (6 bases). This CDR3 has 16 residues. Germline loops: CDR1 SGHTA, CDR2 FQGTGA. V was trimmed by 5 bases and J by 11 bases, leaving 25 bases between them. The CDR3 is CASSLRGGILQSKQFF. The CDR3 nucleotides read TGTGCCAGCAGCCTCAGGGGTGGGATACTACAATCGAAGCAGTTCTTC.

The V call is TRBV20-1, the J call TRBJ2-2, with 10 bases identical to TRBD1. This CDR3 is 15 amino acids long. Trimming took 3 bases from V and 3 from J; bases not matched to a gene: 4. Germline V lookup: CDR1 DFQATT, CDR2 SNEGSKA (reference sequence). The CDR3 sequence: CSASTGTGDTGELFF. CDR3 DNA: TGCAGTGCTAGTACCGGGACAGGGGACACCGGGGAGCTGTTTTTT.

In its sample, this clonotype was seen a few times. The chain carries TRBV6-1 and TRBJ2-7; 7 nucleotides line up with TRBD1. Germline assignment: CDR1 MNHNS and CDR2 SASEGT. With V trimmed by 8 bases and J by 2 bases, 6 bases remained unmatched. The CDR3 covers 13 residues. CDR3 bases: TGTGCCAGCCGAACCGGGACAGCCTACGAGCAGTACTTC. It specifies CASRTGTAYEQYF.